These 10 T cell receptor beta chains came from one sample sequenced in a study of graft-versus-host responses after intestinal transplantation. The antigens of these receptors remain unknown. Profiling relied on immunoSEQ multiplex PCR, and the TCRdb table lists in-frame clones only, not all of them. The table shows approximately 81,000 clones, with around 87% occurring only once. Sample: unstimulated CD8+ T cells sorted from spleen or lymph node cells, taken before transplant. The receptors were sampled from a human donor who was the organ donor for an intestinal transplant.

The chain couples TRBV19 to TRBJ2-6, with D uncertain. The V end was cut by 7 bases, the J end by 0 bases, with 10 bases between. The CDR3 has 15 residues. Looked up from germline, CDR1 is LNHDA and CDR2 is SQIVND (reference sequence). The CDR3 sequence: CASTPSPSGANVLTF. CDR3 DNA sequence: TGTGCCAGTACTCCATCTCCCTCTGGGGCCAACGTCCTGACTTTC.

Here the CDR3 DNA reads TGTGCCAGCAGTCACGGGATTGTGGACAATGAGCAGTTCTTC. As protein: CASSHGIVDNEQFF. The V gene is TRBV28, the J gene TRBJ2-1; a weak D match, TRBD2 (5 bases). Per the germline V gene, CDR1 is MDHEN and CDR2 is SYDVKM. The CDR3 totals 14 residues. V was cut by 5 bases and J by 5 bases, with 13 bases left in between.

The chain couples TRBV28 to TRBJ2-7; D is ambiguous. CDR3 length: 13 residues. The V gene's germline CDR1 is MDHEN and CDR2 SYDVKM. V gave up 1 base and J gave up 3 bases, with 7 bases separating them. This CDR3 is CASSLLVYYEQYF. In nucleotides, the CDR3 is TGTGCCAGCAGTTTATTAGTGTACTACGAGCAGTACTTC.

The DNA of the CDR3 is TGTGCTAGTGGTTTCGGGACAGAAGCTATGAACACTGAAGCTTTCTTT. Protein: CASGFGTEAMNTEAFF. The rearrangement links TRBV12-5 to TRBJ1-1, with 7 bases matching TRBD1. J lost 0 bases, V lost 3 bases, and 7 bases had no gene match. The V gene's germline CDR1 is LGHNT and CDR2 FRNRAP. This CDR3 is 16 amino acids long.

The chain uses TRBV27 and TRBJ1-1; D might be TRBD1 (6 bases). The CDR3 spans 14 residues. Germline loops: CDR1 MNHEY, CDR2 SMNVEV (reference sequence). V dropped 3 bases and J dropped 0 bases, with 8 bases sitting between them. CDR3 amino acids: CASSFTGMNTEAFF. Here the CDR3 DNA reads TGTGCCAGCAGTTTCACAGGGATGAACACTGAAGCTTTCTTT.

The CDR3 here is CASSAQMESPSGANVLTF. The CDR3 coding sequence is TGTGCCAGCAGCGCGCAAATGGAATCGCCCTCTGGGGCCAACGTCCTGACTTTC. J is TRBJ2-6 and V is TRBV7-4; D gene uncertain. The V gene's germline CDR1 is SGHVT and CDR2 SQSDAQ. The CDR3 is 18 residues long. Trimming shortened V by 5 bases and J by 0 bases, and 17 bases separated the two germline ends.

The chain is built from TRBV5-6 and TRBJ1-3; D gene ambiguous. The germline V gene encodes CDR1 SGHDT and CDR2 YYEEEE. The CDR3 consists of 16 residues. V was trimmed by 2 bases and J by 1 base, leaving 13 bases between them. CDR3 sequence (DNA): TGTGCCAGCAGCTTACATCTTGGACCATCTGGAAACACCATATATTTT. Encoded protein: CASSLHLGPSGNTIYF.

In nucleotides, the CDR3 is TGTGCCAGCAGCGTAGCGACTAGCGACACAGATACGCAGTATTTT. The encoded protein is CASSVATSDTDTQYF. The chain employs TRBV9 and TRBJ2-3, with 8 positions matching TRBD2. The CDR3 has 15 amino acids. V shed 0 bases, J shed 2 bases, and the junction held 2 bases outside the gene matches. CDR1 SGDLS and CDR2 YYNGEE come from the germline V gene. Drawing the rest from reference TRBV9 and TRBJ2-3, the complete variable domain is DSGVTQTPKHLITATGQRVTLRCSPRSGDLSVYWYQQSLDQGLQFLIQYYNGEERAKGNILERFSAQQFPDLHSELNLSSLELGDSALYFCASSVATSDTDTQYFGPGTRLTVL.

The chain is built from TRBV5-4 and TRBJ2-5, with a weak D call TRBD2 (5 bases). V was trimmed by 0 bases and J by 7 bases, leaving 16 bases between them. Germline-derived CDR1 and CDR2 are SGHNT and YYREEE (reference sequence). The CDR3 totals 15 residues. CDR3 loop: CASSLGPGPEGTQYF. CDR3 DNA: TGTGCCAGCAGCTTGGGACCGGGCCCCGAGGGGACCCAGTACTTC.

The chain employs TRBV27 and TRBJ2-3; D might be TRBD2 (6 bases). V shed 3 bases and J shed 2 bases, with 15 bases lying between them. The length of the CDR3 is 16 residues. Germline-derived CDR1 and CDR2 are MNHEY and SMNVEV (reference sequence). CDR3 loop: CASSFGTSRLTDTQYF. DNA of the CDR3: TGTGCCAGCAGTTTCGGTACTAGCAGACTCACAGATACGCAGTATTTT.